The clone carrying this T cell receptor (beta chain) was counted a few times. The target antigen is unknown. The sample belongs to a study of a mutant IDH1 vaccine in newly diagnosed glioma. The time point: week 35, safety follow-up. Each vaccine dose was 300 ug of mutant IDH1 20-mer peptide, with topical imiquimod. In germline, CDR1 is SGDLS, CDR2 YYNGEE. The J segment lost 5 bases and the V segment lost 4 bases, leaving 10 bases of the junction unmatched. The CDR3 length is 15 residues. Repertoires were generated with immunoSEQ multiplex PCR, while TCRdb's copy carries only in-frame clones and drops some. The repertoire includes just over 65,000 clones, almost 85% of them detected once, and approximately 12% sits in the top ten.

This receptor was taken from a man between 18 and 29 years old with glioma. The material was PBMCs, obtained from a glioma patient whose treatment included an IDH1 peptide vaccine. The V and J genes are TRBV9 and TRBJ1-1; 8 nucleotides agree with TRBD1. The CDR3 loop is CASSPRTGRGTEAFF. The CDR3 DNA sequence: TGTGCCAGCAGCCCTCGGACAGGGCGAGGGACTGAAGCTTTCTTT.